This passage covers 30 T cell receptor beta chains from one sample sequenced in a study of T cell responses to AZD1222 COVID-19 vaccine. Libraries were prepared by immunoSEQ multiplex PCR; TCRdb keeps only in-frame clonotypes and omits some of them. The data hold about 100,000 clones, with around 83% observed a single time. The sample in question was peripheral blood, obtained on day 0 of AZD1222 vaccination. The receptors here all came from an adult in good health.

This CDR3 is CASSLWGSNQPQHF. CDR3 coding DNA: TGTGCCAGCAGCCTATGGGGGAGCAATCAGCCCCAGCATTTT. This chain connects TRBV7-9 to TRBJ1-5; perhaps TRBD1 as D (5 bases). The CDR3 has 14 amino acids. V shed 5 bases and J shed 1 base, with 9 bases lying between them. CDR1 and CDR2 from the germline V gene are SEHNR and FQNEAQ (reference sequence).

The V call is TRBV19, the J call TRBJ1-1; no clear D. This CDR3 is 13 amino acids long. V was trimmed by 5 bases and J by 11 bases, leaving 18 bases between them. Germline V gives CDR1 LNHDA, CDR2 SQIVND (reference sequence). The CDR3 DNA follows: TGTGCCAGTAGTCCCAGGCCAGCGGACGTGGCTTTCTTT. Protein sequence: CASSPRPADVAFF.

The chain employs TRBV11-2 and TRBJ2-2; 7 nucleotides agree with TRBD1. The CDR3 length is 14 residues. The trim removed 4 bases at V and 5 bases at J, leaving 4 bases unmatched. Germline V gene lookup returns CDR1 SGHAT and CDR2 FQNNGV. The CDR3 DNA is TGTGCCAGCAGCTCCACAGGGGTGACCGGGGAGCTGTTTTTT. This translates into CASSSTGVTGELFF.

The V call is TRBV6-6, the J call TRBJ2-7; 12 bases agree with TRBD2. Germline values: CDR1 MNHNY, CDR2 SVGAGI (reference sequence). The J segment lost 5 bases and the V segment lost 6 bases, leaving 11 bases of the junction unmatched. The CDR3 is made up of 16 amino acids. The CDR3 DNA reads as TGTGCCAGCAGCCGACACCAGACTAGCGGGGGAAACGAGCAGTACTTC. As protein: CASSRHQTSGGNEQYF.

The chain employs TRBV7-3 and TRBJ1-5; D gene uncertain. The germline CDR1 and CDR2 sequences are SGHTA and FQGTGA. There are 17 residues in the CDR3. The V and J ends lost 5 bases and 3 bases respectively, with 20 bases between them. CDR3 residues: CASSRWVSSRINQPQHF. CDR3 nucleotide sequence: TGTGCCAGCAGCCGATGGGTGTCTTCCAGAATCAATCAGCCCCAGCATTTT.

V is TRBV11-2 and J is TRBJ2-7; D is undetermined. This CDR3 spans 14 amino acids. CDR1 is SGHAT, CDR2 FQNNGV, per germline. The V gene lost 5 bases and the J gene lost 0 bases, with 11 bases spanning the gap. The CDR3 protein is CASSLQGISYEQYF. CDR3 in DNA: TGTGCCAGCAGCCTACAAGGAATCTCCTACGAGCAGTACTTC.

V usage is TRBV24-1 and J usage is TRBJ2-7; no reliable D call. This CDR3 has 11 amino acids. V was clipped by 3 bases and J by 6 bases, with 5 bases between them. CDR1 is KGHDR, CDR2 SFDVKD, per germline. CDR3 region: CATSDRAEQYF. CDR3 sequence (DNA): TGTGCCACCAGTGATCGGGCCGAGCAGTACTTC.

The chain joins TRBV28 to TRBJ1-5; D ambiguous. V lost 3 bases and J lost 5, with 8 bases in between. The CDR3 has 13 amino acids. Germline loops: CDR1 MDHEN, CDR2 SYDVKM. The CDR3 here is CASSFLTYQPQHF. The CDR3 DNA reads TGTGCCAGCAGTTTTCTAACGTATCAGCCCCAGCATTTT.

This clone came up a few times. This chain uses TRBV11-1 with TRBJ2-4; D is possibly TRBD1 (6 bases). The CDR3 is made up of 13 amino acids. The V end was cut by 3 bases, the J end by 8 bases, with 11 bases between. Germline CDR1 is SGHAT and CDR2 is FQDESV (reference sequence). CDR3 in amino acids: CASSFGGEDIQYF. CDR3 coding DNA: TGTGCCAGCAGCTTTGGGGGCGAGGACATTCAGTACTTC.

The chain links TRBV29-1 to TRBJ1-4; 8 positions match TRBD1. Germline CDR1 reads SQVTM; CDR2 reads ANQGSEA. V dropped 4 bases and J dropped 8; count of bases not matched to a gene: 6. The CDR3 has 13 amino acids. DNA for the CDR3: TGCAGCGTTGCTGGACAGGGAGGGGAAAAACTGTTTTTT. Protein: CSVAGQGGEKLFF.

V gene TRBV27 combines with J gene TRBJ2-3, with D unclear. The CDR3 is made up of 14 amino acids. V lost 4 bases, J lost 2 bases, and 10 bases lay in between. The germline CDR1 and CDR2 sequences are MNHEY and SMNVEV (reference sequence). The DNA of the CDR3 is TGTGCCAGCAGTTCGGTCACCCCCACAGATACGCAGTATTTT. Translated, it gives CASSSVTPTDTQYF.

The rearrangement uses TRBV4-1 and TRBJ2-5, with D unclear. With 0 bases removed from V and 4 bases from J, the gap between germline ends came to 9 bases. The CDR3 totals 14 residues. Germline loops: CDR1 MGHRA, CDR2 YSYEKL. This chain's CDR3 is CASSQEPRRETQYF. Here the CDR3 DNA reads TGCGCCAGCAGCCAAGAACCCCGGAGAGAGACCCAGTACTTC.

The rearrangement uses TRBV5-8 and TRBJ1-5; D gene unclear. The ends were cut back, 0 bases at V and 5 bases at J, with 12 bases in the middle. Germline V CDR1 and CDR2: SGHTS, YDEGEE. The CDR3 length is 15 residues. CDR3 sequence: CASSLAVGYDQPQHF. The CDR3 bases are TGTGCCAGCAGCTTGGCCGTAGGGTACGATCAGCCCCAGCATTTT.

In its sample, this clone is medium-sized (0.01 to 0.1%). CDR3 residues: CASSRSGTANTGELFF. In DNA form, the CDR3 reads TGTGCCAGCAGTCGATCCGGGACAGCGAACACCGGGGAGCTGTTTTTT. The chain joins TRBV6-6 to TRBJ2-2; 7 bases fit TRBD1. Germline CDR1 and CDR2: MNHNY and SVGAGI (reference sequence). V gave up 5 bases and J gave up 0 bases; unmatched junction bases: 6. CDR3 length: 16 residues.

CDR3 bases: TGTGCCATCGCTAGCGGGGGGGCGACAGATACGCAGTATTTT. Protein product: CAIASGGATDTQYF. J is TRBJ2-3 and V is TRBV28; 12 positions agree with TRBD2. V shed 10 bases and J 3 bases; nucleotides not matched to a gene: 5. This CDR3 spans 14 amino acids. Germline V gene sequence: CDR1 MDHEN, CDR2 SYDVKM.

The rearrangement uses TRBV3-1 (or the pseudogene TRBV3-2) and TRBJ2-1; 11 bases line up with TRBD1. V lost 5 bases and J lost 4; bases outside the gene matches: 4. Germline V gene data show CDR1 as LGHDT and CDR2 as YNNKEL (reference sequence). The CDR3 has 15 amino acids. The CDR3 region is CASSSGTGGYNEQFF. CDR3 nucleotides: TGTGCCAGCAGCTCCGGGACAGGGGGGTACAATGAGCAGTTCTTC.

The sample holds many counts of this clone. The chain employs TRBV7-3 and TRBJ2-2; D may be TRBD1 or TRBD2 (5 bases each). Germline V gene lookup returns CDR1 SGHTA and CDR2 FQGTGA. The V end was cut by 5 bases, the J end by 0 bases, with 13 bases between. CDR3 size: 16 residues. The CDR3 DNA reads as TGTGCCAGCAGCCAGACCGGGACCCCGAACACCGGGGAGCTGTTTTTT. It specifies CASSQTGTPNTGELFF.

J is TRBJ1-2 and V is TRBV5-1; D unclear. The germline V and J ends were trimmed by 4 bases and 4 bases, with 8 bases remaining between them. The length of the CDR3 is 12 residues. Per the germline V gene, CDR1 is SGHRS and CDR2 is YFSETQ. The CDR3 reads CASSQEGYGYTF. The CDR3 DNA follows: TGCGCCAGCAGCCAGGAGGGCTATGGCTACACCTTC.

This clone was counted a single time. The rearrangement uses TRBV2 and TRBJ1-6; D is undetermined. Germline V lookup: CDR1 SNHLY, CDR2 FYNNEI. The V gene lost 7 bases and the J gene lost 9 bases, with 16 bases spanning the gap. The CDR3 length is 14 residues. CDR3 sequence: CASIPHRSSSPLHF. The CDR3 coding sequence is TGTGCCAGCATTCCACACCGATCGAGTTCACCCCTCCACTTT. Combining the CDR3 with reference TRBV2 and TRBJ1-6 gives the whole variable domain EPEVTQTPSHQVTQMGQEVILRCVPISNHLYFYWYRQILGQKVEFLVSFYNNEISEKSEIFDDQFSVERPDGSNFTLKIRSTKLEDSAMYFCASIPHRSSSPLHFGNGTRLTVT.

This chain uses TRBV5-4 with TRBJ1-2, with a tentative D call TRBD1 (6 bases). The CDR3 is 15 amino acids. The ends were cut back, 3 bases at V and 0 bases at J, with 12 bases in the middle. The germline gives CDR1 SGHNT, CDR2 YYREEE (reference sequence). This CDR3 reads CASSSTGTPNYGYTF. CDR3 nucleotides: TGTGCCAGCAGCTCCACCGGGACACCTAACTATGGCTACACCTTC.

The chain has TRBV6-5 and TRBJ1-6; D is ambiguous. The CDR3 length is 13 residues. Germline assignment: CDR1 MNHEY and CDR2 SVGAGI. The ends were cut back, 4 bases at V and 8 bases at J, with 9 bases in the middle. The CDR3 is CASSLGKDSPLHF. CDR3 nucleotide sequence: TGTGCCAGCAGTTTGGGGAAGGATTCACCCCTCCACTTT.

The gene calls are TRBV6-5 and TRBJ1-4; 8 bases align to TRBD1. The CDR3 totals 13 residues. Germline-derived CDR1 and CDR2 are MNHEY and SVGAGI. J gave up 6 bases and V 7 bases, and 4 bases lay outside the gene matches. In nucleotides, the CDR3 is TGTGCCAGCAAGACAGGGGCGGATGAAAAACTGTTTTTT. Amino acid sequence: CASKTGADEKLFF.

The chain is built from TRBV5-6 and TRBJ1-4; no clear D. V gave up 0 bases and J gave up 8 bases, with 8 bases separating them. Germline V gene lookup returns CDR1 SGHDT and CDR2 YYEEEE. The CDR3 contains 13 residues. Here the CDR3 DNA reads TGTGCCAGCAGCTTGGGACGTTCCGAAAAACTGTTTTTT. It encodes CASSLGRSEKLFF.

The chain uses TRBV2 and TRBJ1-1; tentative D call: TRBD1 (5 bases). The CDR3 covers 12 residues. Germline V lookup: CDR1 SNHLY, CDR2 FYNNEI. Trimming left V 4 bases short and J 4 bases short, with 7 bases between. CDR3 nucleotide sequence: TGTGCCAGCAGTGGGGGGGGCACTGAAGCTTTCTTT. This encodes CASSGGGTEAFF.

The CDR3 loop is CASSLASGRYTEAFF. CDR3 in DNA: TGCGCCAGCAGCTTGGCCTCAGGACGGTACACTGAAGCTTTCTTT. The V and J genes are TRBV5-1 and TRBJ1-1; D is unresolved. The germline CDR1 and CDR2 sequences are SGHRS and YFSETQ. Trimming removed 0 bases at V and 3 bases at J, with 12 bases between. The CDR3 extends over 15 amino acids.

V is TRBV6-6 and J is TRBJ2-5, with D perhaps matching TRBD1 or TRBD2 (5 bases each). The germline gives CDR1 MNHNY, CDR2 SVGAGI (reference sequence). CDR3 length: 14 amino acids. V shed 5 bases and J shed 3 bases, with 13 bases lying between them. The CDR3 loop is CASSPSGTEETQYF. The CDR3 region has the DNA TGTGCCAGCAGTCCCTCCGGGACGGAAGAGACCCAGTACTTC.

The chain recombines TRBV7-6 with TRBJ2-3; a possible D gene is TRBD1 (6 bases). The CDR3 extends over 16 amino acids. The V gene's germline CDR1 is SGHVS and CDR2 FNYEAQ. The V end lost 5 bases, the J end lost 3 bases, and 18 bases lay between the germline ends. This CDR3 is CASSPSSRGWTDTQYF. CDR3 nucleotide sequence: TGTGCCAGCAGCCCCTCCTCCAGGGGATGGACAGATACGCAGTATTTT.

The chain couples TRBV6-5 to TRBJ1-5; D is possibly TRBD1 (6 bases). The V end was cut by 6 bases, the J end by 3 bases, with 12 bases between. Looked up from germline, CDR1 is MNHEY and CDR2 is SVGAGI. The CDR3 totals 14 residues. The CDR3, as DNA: TGTGCCAGCAGACCCGGACAGATCAATCAGCCCCAGCATTTT. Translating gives CASRPGQINQPQHF.

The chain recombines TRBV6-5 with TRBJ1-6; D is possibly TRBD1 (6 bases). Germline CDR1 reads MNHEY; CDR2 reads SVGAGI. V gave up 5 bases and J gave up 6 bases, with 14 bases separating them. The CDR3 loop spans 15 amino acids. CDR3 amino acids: CASSQTGILNSPLHF. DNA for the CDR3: TGTGCCAGCAGTCAAACAGGGATTCTTAATTCACCCCTCCACTTT.

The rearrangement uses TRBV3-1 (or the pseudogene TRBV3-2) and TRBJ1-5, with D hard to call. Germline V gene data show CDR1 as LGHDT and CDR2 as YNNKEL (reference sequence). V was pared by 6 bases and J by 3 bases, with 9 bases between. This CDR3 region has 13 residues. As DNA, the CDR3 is TGTGCCAGCAGTTCCCGGAACAATCAGCCCCAGCATTTT. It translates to CASSSRNNQPQHF.